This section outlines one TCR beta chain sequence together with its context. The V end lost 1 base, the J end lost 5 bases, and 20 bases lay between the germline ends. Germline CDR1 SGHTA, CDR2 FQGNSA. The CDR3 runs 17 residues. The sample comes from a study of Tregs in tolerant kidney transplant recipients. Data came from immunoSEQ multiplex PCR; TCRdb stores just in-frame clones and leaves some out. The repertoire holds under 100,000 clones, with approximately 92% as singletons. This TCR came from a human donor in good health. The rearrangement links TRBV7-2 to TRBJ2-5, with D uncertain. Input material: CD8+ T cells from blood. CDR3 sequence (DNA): TGTGCCAGCAGCTTAGAAGAGGTCGCGGCGTTCGGGGAGACCCAGTACTTC. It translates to CASSLEEVAAFGETQYF. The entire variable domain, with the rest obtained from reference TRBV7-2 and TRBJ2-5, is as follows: GAGVSQSPSNKVTEKGKDVELRCDPISGHTALYWYRQSLGQGLEFLIYFQGNSAPDKSGLPSDRFSAERTGGSVSTLTIQRTQQEDSAVYLCASSLEEVAAFGETQYFGPGTRLLVL.